These 2 T cell receptor beta chains came from one sample sequenced in a study of identical twins. TCRdb fed the 5' RACE reads into MiXCR, producing one record per CDR3 protein. The sample lists hundreds of thousands of distinct CDR3 sequences, 6% to 9% seen once, with 1.9% in the top ten. The same specimen was also included in a second study, on yellow fever vaccine responses in identical twins.

The material sequenced was memory (CD45RO+) T cells sorted from blood. The receptors stem from a woman aged 18 to 35 in good health.

In this sample, this clonotype turned up many times. The genes are TRBV20-1 and TRBJ2-2, with D unresolved. With 1 base removed from V and 0 bases from J, the gap between germline ends came to 9 bases. The CDR3 is made up of 15 amino acids. Germline V lookup: CDR1 DFQATT, CDR2 SNEGSKA (reference sequence). The CDR3 region is CSARVGKANTGELFF. DNA for the CDR3: TGCAGTGCTAGAGTGGGCAAGGCGAACACCGGGGAGCTGTTTTTT.

This clonotype was seen only a few times. The chain joins TRBV7-8 to TRBJ2-1; 10 bases match TRBD2. CDR1 is SGHVS and CDR2 is FQNEAQ in the germline V gene. This CDR3 comprises 19 residues. The V and J ends lost 1 base and 10 bases, in that order; junction bases with no gene match: 19. The CDR3 nucleotides are TGTGCCAGCAGCTTAGAGAGGGGGAGACTAGCGGGCGTACGAGGGGAGCAGTTCTTC. Translation: CASSLERGRLAGVRGEQFF.